These 8 T cell receptor beta chains share one sample of origin, sequenced in a study of T-cell memory formation after mild COVID-19 (dated by TCRdb to the early 2020s). The library was built by means of 5' RACE. Sequencing instrument: Illumina NovaSeq 6000. TCRdb applied fastp at Q25 and MiXCR to the public reads, then kept only in-frame beta chains. Identical CDR3 proteins give one entry, which carries the most common genes and DNA. Present in this sample are about 390,000 distinct CDR3 sequences, about 16% of which were seen just once. The ten largest make up approximately 21% of the sample. The specimen was PBMCs or a T cell subset sorted from them (not recorded which). These receptors came from a young man who had mild COVID-19 (a few samples of this study predate the infection). The sample titles of this study are shuffled in the database, so cell type and time point are left out; the donor was told from shared clones.

J is TRBJ2-3 and V is TRBV29-1, with D tentatively TRBD1 (7 bases). Per the germline V gene, CDR1 is SQVTM and CDR2 is ANQGSEA. CDR3 size: 16 residues. V lost 6 bases, J lost 0 bases, and 19 bases lay in between. The CDR3 DNA reads as TGCAGCGTGGAGGGACAGCTACCATCTAGCACAGATACGCAGTATTTT. Amino acids: CSVEGQLPSSTDTQYF.

J is TRBJ1-5 and V is TRBV12-3 or TRBV12-4, with 8 positions matching TRBD1. The CDR3 is made up of 14 amino acids. V shed 4 bases, J shed 5 bases, and the junction held 4 bases outside the gene matches. Here the CDR3 reads CASSYQGADQPQHF. As DNA, the CDR3 is TGTGCCAGCAGTTATCAGGGGGCGGATCAGCCCCAGCATTTT.

The gene calls are TRBV12-3 or TRBV12-4 and TRBJ2-7; 9 bases align to TRBD1. V was pared by 5 bases and J by 3 bases, with 5 bases of the junction left unmatched. The CDR3 consists of 14 residues. The CDR3 bases are TGTGCCAGCAGTGATGACAGGGGGAACTACGAGCAGTACTTC. Its translation: CASSDDRGNYEQYF.

The chain couples TRBV6-5 to TRBJ2-7; no definite D call. CDR3 length equals 13 residues. Per the germline V gene, CDR1 is MNHEY and CDR2 is SVGAGI. Trimming removed 5 bases from V and 6 bases from J, with 14 bases in between. As DNA, the CDR3 is TGTGCCAGCAGTCCCCTGGTCTTGGGCGAGCAGTACTTC. This sequence encodes CASSPLVLGEQYF.

This clonotype was detected only a few times. The gene calls are TRBV7-3 and TRBJ2-1; 8 nucleotides align to TRBD1. CDR1 and CDR2 from the germline V gene are SGHTA and FQGTGA. With 5 bases clipped from V and 9 bases from J, the junction kept 6 bases outside the gene matches. This CDR3 has 13 residues. CDR3 residues: CASSPQTGVEQFF. CDR3 bases: TGTGCCAGCAGCCCCCAGACAGGGGTTGAGCAGTTCTTC.

This clonotype was seen more than once but under ten times. This sequence joins TRBV5-5 and TRBJ2-4; D is tentatively TRBD1 or TRBD2 (5 bases each). Germline V CDR1 and CDR2: SGHKS, YYEKEE (reference sequence). V gave up 0 bases and J gave up 5 bases, with 15 bases separating them. This CDR3 comprises 16 residues. The CDR3 protein is CASSLVGDGPENIQYF. CDR3 DNA: TGTGCCAGCAGCTTGGTGGGGGATGGGCCAGAAAACATTCAGTACTTC.

There are a few counts of this clonotype. The chain recombines TRBV6-2 or TRBV6-3 with TRBJ2-1; weak D call: TRBD2 (6 bases). The CDR3 totals 16 residues. Looked up from germline, CDR1 is MNHEY and CDR2 is SVGEGT. V lost 0 bases and J lost 8, with 17 bases in between. The CDR3 nucleotides are TGTGCCAGCAGTTACTCGATGGGTCGGAGGGCTGATGAGCAGTTCTTC. This gives the protein CASSYSMGRRADEQFF.

This sequence joins TRBV5-1 and TRBJ2-2; D remains ambiguous. This CDR3 has 13 residues. In germline, CDR1 is SGHRS, CDR2 YFSETQ. Trimming took off 2 bases at V and 6 bases at J, with 8 bases between the two ends. Written as DNA, the CDR3 is TGCGCCAGCAGCTTTAAAGGAGCCGGGGAGCTGTTTTTT. Translation: CASSFKGAGELFF. The whole variable domain, remainder taken from reference TRBV5-1 and TRBJ2-2, is KAGVTQTPRYLIKTRGQQVTLSCSPISGHRSVSWYQQTPGQGLQFLFEYFSETQRNKGNFPGRFSGRQFSNSRSEMNVSTLELGDSALYLCASSFKGAGELFFGEGSRLTVL.